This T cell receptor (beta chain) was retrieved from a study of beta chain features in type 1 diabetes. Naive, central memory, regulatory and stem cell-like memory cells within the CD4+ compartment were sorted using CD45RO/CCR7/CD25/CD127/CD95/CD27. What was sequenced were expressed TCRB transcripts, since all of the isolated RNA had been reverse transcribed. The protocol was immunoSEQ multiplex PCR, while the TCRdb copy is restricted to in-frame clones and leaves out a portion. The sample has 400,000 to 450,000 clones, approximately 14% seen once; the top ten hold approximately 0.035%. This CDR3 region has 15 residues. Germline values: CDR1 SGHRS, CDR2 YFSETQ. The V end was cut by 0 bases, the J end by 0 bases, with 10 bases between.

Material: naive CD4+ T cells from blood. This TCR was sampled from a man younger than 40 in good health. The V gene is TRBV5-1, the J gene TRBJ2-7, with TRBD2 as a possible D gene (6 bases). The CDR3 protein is CASSLAGGISYEQYF. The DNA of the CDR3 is TGCGCCAGCAGCTTGGCCGGAGGGATCTCCTACGAGCAGTACTTC.